The 11 T cell receptor beta chains below all came from one sample that was sequenced in a study of untreated major depressive disorder. Clones were read by immunoSEQ multiplex PCR, and TCRdb kept only the in-frame ones, dropping some. This sample has 23,000 or so clones, with about 89% found just once. Notes on the study in general: Compared with controls, depressed patients showed more TRBV05-01 (Vbeta 5.1) usage in CD4+ T cells.

These receptors' targets are unknown. Sample: CD4+ T cells from PBMCs. The origin of the receptors is a woman aged 25 to 45 with major depressive disorder.

The sample holds one count of this clone. The chain is built from TRBV7-3 and TRBJ1-2; 8 bases are a match to TRBD1. CDR1 is SGHTA and CDR2 is FQGTGA in the germline V gene. This CDR3 comprises 14 residues. Trimming cost V 5 bases and J 8 bases; bases outside gene matches: 10. The CDR3: CASSPDRESRGYTF. Written as DNA, the CDR3 is TGTGCCAGCAGCCCGGACAGGGAGTCAAGGGGCTACACCTTC.

This chain links TRBV7-8 with TRBJ2-1; tentative D call: TRBD1 (6 bases). V shed 6 bases and J shed 6 bases, with 9 bases lying between them. The germline V gene has CDR1 SGHVS and CDR2 FQNEAQ. This CDR3 comprises 12 residues. The CDR3 DNA sequence: TGTGCCAGCAGGCCAGGGGCCAATGAGCAGTTCTTC. Amino acid sequence: CASRPGANEQFF.

The V and J genes are TRBV25-1 and TRBJ2-2; TRBD1 aligns across 7 bases. This CDR3 is built from 15 residues. V shed 3 bases, J shed 1 base, and the junction held 2 bases outside the gene matches. In germline, CDR1 is MGHDK, CDR2 SYGVNS. CDR3 loop: CASSDDRENTGELFF. CDR3 coding DNA: TGTGCCAGCAGTGATGACAGGGAGAACACCGGGGAGCTGTTTTTT.

The rearrangement joins TRBV5-6 to TRBJ1-6; D might be TRBD1 (5 bases). The CDR3 loop spans 16 amino acids. The ends were cut back, 2 bases at V and 7 bases at J, with 16 bases in the middle. Germline V gene lookup returns CDR1 SGHDT and CDR2 YYEEEE. The CDR3 DNA reads TGTGCCAGCAGCTTTTGGCGGGGTGGGGGAAATTCACCCCTCCACTTT. Protein sequence: CASSFWRGGGNSPLHF.

The rearrangement uses TRBV9 and TRBJ1-5; D gene ambiguous. In germline, CDR1 is SGDLS, CDR2 YYNGEE. The CDR3 sequence is 14 residues long. Trimming took 4 bases from V and 10 from J, leaving 18 bases between them. The CDR3 DNA follows: TGTGCCAGCAGCCCTCATCCAGTGAGCGAACCCCAGCATTTT. This encodes CASSPHPVSEPQHF.

The chain recombines TRBV7-2 with TRBJ2-7; 9 nucleotides agree with TRBD2. The CDR3 length is 15 residues. The V and J ends lost 5 bases and 3 bases, in that order; junction bases with no gene match: 8. From germline, CDR1 is SGHTA and CDR2 FQGNSA. The CDR3 here is CASSNRLAEYYEQYF. As DNA, the CDR3 is TGTGCCAGCAGCAACCGACTAGCGGAATACTACGAGCAGTACTTC.

This chain joins TRBV6-6 and TRBJ2-3, with 8 bases aligning to TRBD1. This CDR3 spans 15 amino acids. Germline values: CDR1 MNHNY, CDR2 SVGAGI (reference sequence). The V and J ends lost 5 bases and 4 bases, in that order; junction bases with no gene match: 8. As DNA, the CDR3 is TGTGCCAGCAGTCAACAGGGGGGATACTCAGATACGCAGTATTTT. Translating it yields CASSQQGGYSDTQYF.

The rearrangement links TRBV6-5 to TRBJ1-5, with D perhaps matching TRBD1 (6 bases). This CDR3 spans 14 amino acids. The V and J ends lost 6 bases and 4 bases respectively, with 13 bases between them. The germline V gene encodes CDR1 MNHEY and CDR2 SVGAGI. CDR3: CASRRLGANQPQHF. CDR3 bases: TGTGCCAGCAGGCGGTTGGGGGCAAATCAGCCCCAGCATTTT.

The V and J genes are TRBV4-3 and TRBJ1-2; unclear D gene. Germline loops: CDR1 LGHNA, CDR2 YSLEER. V gave up 1 base and J gave up 4 bases, with 7 bases separating them. CDR3 size: 13 residues. The CDR3 spells CASSQGAGYGYTF. The CDR3 region has the DNA TGCGCCAGCAGCCAAGGGGCTGGCTATGGCTACACCTTC.

This sequence joins TRBV5-6 and TRBJ1-1; a possible D gene is TRBD1 (5 bases). The CDR3 has 11 residues. V shed 3 bases and J shed 8 bases, with 8 bases lying between them. CDR1 SGHDT and CDR2 YYEEEE come from the germline V gene. The CDR3 DNA sequence: TGTGCCAGCAGCTACCGGGACGAAGCTTTCTTT. Amino acids: CASSYRDEAFF. The entire variable domain, with the rest obtained from reference TRBV5-6 and TRBJ1-1, is as follows: DAGVTQSPTHLIKTRGQQVTLRCSPKSGHDTVSWYQQALGQGPQFIFQYYEEEERQRGNFPDRFSGHQFPNYSSELNVNALLLGDSALYLCASSYRDEAFFGQGTRLTVV.

This chain connects TRBV16 to TRBJ2-5; no clear D. CDR1 KGHSY and CDR2 FQNENV come from the germline V gene. This CDR3 is 13 amino acids long. Trimming took 4 bases from V and 4 from J, leaving 10 bases between them. CDR3: CASSPAPGETQYF. The CDR3, as DNA: TGTGCCAGCAGCCCGGCTCCCGGAGAGACCCAGTACTTC.